The rows below give T cell receptor beta chains drawn from one sample of a study of PD-L1 blockade in urothelial cancer. The protocol was immunoSEQ multiplex PCR, while the TCRdb copy is restricted to in-frame clones and leaves out a portion. The table shows about 130,000 clones, with approximately 88% occurring only once. The starting material was PBMCs, obtained around atezolizumab (anti-PD-L1) treatment. These receptors all come from a man between 45 and 60 years old with urothelial cancer. CDR3s include the opening cysteine and the closing phenylalanine or tryptophan. A D gene is named only where the DNA matches it firmly. Clone size is stated in some rows and not others, as once, few, many or a class when expanded.

v_call: TRBV6-4; clone_size: NA; j_call: TRBJ2-3; d_call: TRBD2; cdr3_nt: TGTGCCAGCAGCCAGGGACTAGCGGCGACAGATACGCAGTATTTT; cdr3_aa: CASSQGLAATDTQYF
v_call: TRBV7-9; clone_size: NA; j_call: TRBJ2-1; d_call: NA; cdr3_nt: TGTGCCAGCAGCTTACAGCCGAGAGGGAACCGTGAGCAGTTCTTC; cdr3_aa: CASSLQPRGNREQFF
v_call: TRBV7-8; clone_size: NA; j_call: TRBJ2-5; d_call: TRBD2; cdr3_nt: TGTGCCAGCACCACTCAACTAGCGGGAACAGAGACCCAGTACTTC; cdr3_aa: CASTTQLAGTETQYF
v_call: TRBV2; clone_size: few; j_call: TRBJ2-3; d_call: TRBD2; cdr3_nt: TGTGCCAGCAGTCTAGCGGGAAGCACAGATACGCAGTATTTT; cdr3_aa: CASSLAGSTDTQYF
v_call: TRBV7-9; clone_size: NA; j_call: TRBJ2-1; d_call: TRBD1; cdr3_nt: TGTGCCAGCAGCTCGGACAGGGGTTACAATGAGCAGTTCTTC; cdr3_aa: CASSSDRGYNEQFF
v_call: TRBV28; clone_size: NA; j_call: TRBJ2-7; d_call: NA; cdr3_nt: TGTGCCAGCACCCCCTGGAGTGAGTACGAGCAGTACTTC; cdr3_aa: CASTPWSEYEQYF
v_call: TRBV18; clone_size: NA; j_call: TRBJ1-4; d_call: TRBD1; cdr3_nt: TGTGCCAGCTCAGGTCCGGGACAGGGGTCTGAAAAACTGTTTTTT; cdr3_aa: CASSGPGQGSEKLFF
v_call: TRBV6-1; clone_size: NA; j_call: TRBJ2-5; d_call: TRBD2; cdr3_nt: TGTGCCAGCAGTGAAAATAGCGGGATTATCACGGAGACCCAGTACTTC; cdr3_aa: CASSENSGIITETQYF
v_call: TRBV6-1; clone_size: NA; j_call: TRBJ2-1; d_call: TRBD1; cdr3_nt: TGTGCCGCGGTGGGATCCGGGACAGGAAACAATGAGCAGTTCTTC; cdr3_aa: CAAVGSGTGNNEQFF
v_call: TRBV6-1; clone_size: NA; j_call: TRBJ1-5; d_call: NA; cdr3_nt: TGTGCCAGCCGATGGGAGGGGCCCCAGCATTTT; cdr3_aa: CASRWEGPQHF
v_call: TRBV18; clone_size: NA; j_call: TRBJ1-6; d_call: TRBD1; cdr3_nt: TGTGCCAGCTCATCCGGACAGGGAAGGAGAGTGACCCTCCACTTT; cdr3_aa: CASSSGQGRRVTLHF
v_call: TRBV19; clone_size: NA; j_call: TRBJ2-1; d_call: TRBD2; cdr3_nt: TGTGCCAGTAGTATAGTTTGGCTAGCGGTGAATGAGCAGTTCTTC; cdr3_aa: CASSIVWLAVNEQFF
v_call: TRBV7-8; clone_size: few; j_call: TRBJ2-1; d_call: NA; cdr3_nt: TGTGCCAGCAGCTTAAGGATGCTAGCGTCCGAGGGTGAGCAGTTCTTC; cdr3_aa: CASSLRMLASEGEQFF
v_call: TRBV28; clone_size: few; j_call: TRBJ1-5; d_call: NA; cdr3_nt: TGTGCCAGCAGTTTCATGCTAAGCAATCAGCCCCAGCATTTT; cdr3_aa: CASSFMLSNQPQHF
v_call: TRBV12-5; clone_size: NA; j_call: TRBJ1-1; d_call: TRBD1; cdr3_nt: TGTGCTAGTGGTCTCCAGGGGGCCCAGAACACTGAAGCTTTCTTT; cdr3_aa: CASGLQGAQNTEAFF
v_call: TRBV6-5; clone_size: NA; j_call: TRBJ2-7; d_call: NA; cdr3_nt: TGTGCCAGCAGTTACGGTACAGGGTCGAACTACGAGCAGTACTTC; cdr3_aa: CASSYGTGSNYEQYF
v_call: TRBV9; clone_size: NA; j_call: TRBJ1-6; d_call: NA; cdr3_nt: TGTGCCAGCAGCAACCGATCGAGTTCACCCCTCCACTTT; cdr3_aa: CASSNRSSSPLHF
v_call: TRBV28; clone_size: once; j_call: TRBJ2-4; d_call: TRBD2; cdr3_nt: TGTGCCAGCAGTTCCCCGCCGCTAGCGGGAGACGAAATTCAGTACTTC; cdr3_aa: CASSSPPLAGDEIQYF
v_call: TRBV7-3; clone_size: NA; j_call: TRBJ1-5; d_call: NA; cdr3_nt: TGTGCCAGCAGCCCGAACGGACAGTTCAATCAGCCCCAGCATTTT; cdr3_aa: CASSPNGQFNQPQHF
v_call: TRBV28; clone_size: NA; j_call: TRBJ1-2; d_call: TRBD1; cdr3_nt: TGTGCCAGCAGCCTCCCCGGGACAGGGGATAGGTATGGCTACACCTTC; cdr3_aa: CASSLPGTGDRYGYTF
v_call: TRBV7-9; clone_size: NA; j_call: TRBJ1-1; d_call: TRBD1; cdr3_nt: TGTGCCAGCAGCTTAGCCCAGGGGGGACAGGGGCCACCGCGGAGCTTT; cdr3_aa: CASSLAQGGQGPPRSF
v_call: TRBV5-4; clone_size: NA; j_call: TRBJ2-6; d_call: TRBD1; cdr3_nt: TGTGCCAGCACCACCCCGCGACAGGGGAGCTCTGGGGCCAACGTCCTGACTTTC; cdr3_aa: CASTTPRQGSSGANVLTF
v_call: TRBV7-8; clone_size: NA; j_call: TRBJ1-1; d_call: TRBD1; cdr3_nt: TGTGCCAGCAGCGCGACAGGGGGTCACGGCACTGAAGCTTTCTTT; cdr3_aa: CASSATGGHGTEAFF
v_call: TRBV7-8; clone_size: few; j_call: TRBJ2-5; d_call: NA; cdr3_nt: TGTGCCAGCAGCTTAGCAAGGGGAACCCAAGAGACCCAGTACTTC; cdr3_aa: CASSLARGTQETQYF
v_call: TRBV7-9; clone_size: NA; j_call: TRBJ1-5; d_call: NA; cdr3_nt: TGTGCCAGCAGCTTAGGCGGGGGGGGAGTAAAAAATCAGCCCCAGCATTTT; cdr3_aa: CASSLGGGGVKNQPQHF
v_call: TRBV6-1; clone_size: few; j_call: TRBJ2-1; d_call: NA; cdr3_nt: TGTGCCAGCAAACTAGTCTACAATGAGCAGTTCTTC; cdr3_aa: CASKLVYNEQFF
v_call: TRBV11-3; clone_size: NA; j_call: TRBJ1-3; d_call: NA; cdr3_nt: TGTGCCAGCAGCATCGGACACGGCGCGAACACCATATATTTT; cdr3_aa: CASSIGHGANTIYF
v_call: TRBV11-2; clone_size: NA; j_call: TRBJ2-2; d_call: NA; cdr3_nt: TGTGCCAGCAGCGTCTCTGACGCCGGAGCCGGGGAGCTGTTTTTT; cdr3_aa: CASSVSDAGAGELFF
v_call: TRBV28; clone_size: NA; j_call: TRBJ1-2; d_call: NA; cdr3_nt: TGTGCCAGCACCCTTCTTAACAGTCGGGGTCATGGCTACACCTTC; cdr3_aa: CASTLLNSRGHGYTF
v_call: TRBV4-1; clone_size: NA; j_call: TRBJ2-3; d_call: NA; cdr3_nt: TGCGCCAGCAGCCACCCCGGCACAGATACGCAGTATTTT; cdr3_aa: CASSHPGTDTQYF
v_call: TRBV11-2; clone_size: NA; j_call: TRBJ2-2; d_call: TRBD2; cdr3_nt: TGTGCCAGCAGCCCGGGGACTAGCGGGAGCCGCACCGGGGAGCTGTTTTTT; cdr3_aa: CASSPGTSGSRTGELFF
v_call: TRBV4-2; clone_size: NA; j_call: TRBJ2-2; d_call: NA; cdr3_nt: TGTGCCAGCAGCCTAATGCCCCACAGGGCGAACACCGGGGAGCTGTTTTTT; cdr3_aa: CASSLMPHRANTGELFF
v_call: TRBV19; clone_size: NA; j_call: TRBJ2-1; d_call: TRBD2; cdr3_nt: TGTGCCAGTAGTATTTCGGGACTAGCGACTAATGAGCAGTTCTTC; cdr3_aa: CASSISGLATNEQFF
v_call: TRBV14; clone_size: NA; j_call: TRBJ2-3; d_call: TRBD2; cdr3_nt: TGTGCCACCCGGACTAGTGGAAGCACAGATACGCAGTATTTT; cdr3_aa: CATRTSGSTDTQYF
v_call: TRBV5-8; clone_size: once; j_call: TRBJ2-5; d_call: NA; cdr3_nt: TGTGCCAGCAGCTGGTACTACGTAGCGGAGGAGACCCAGTACTTC; cdr3_aa: CASSWYYVAEETQYF
v_call: TRBV5-1; clone_size: NA; j_call: TRBJ2-7; d_call: NA; cdr3_nt: TGCGCCAGCAGGCCGGGAGCCGGAGACAAAAGGTCGTCCTACGAGCAGTACTTC; cdr3_aa: CASRPGAGDKRSSYEQYF
v_call: TRBV30; clone_size: NA; j_call: TRBJ2-2; d_call: NA; cdr3_nt: TGTGCCTGGAGGGCACAGGGTTACACCGGGGAGCTGTTTTTT; cdr3_aa: CAWRAQGYTGELFF
v_call: TRBV28; clone_size: NA; j_call: TRBJ1-3; d_call: NA; cdr3_nt: TGTGCCAGCAGCTGGGGAGGGACCTCTGGAAACACCATATATTTT; cdr3_aa: CASSWGGTSGNTIYF
v_call: TRBV4-1; clone_size: once; j_call: TRBJ2-1; d_call: TRBD2; cdr3_nt: TGCGCCAGCAGCCGAGGACTAGCGGGAGGAGGGTCCTACAATGAGCAGTTCTTC; cdr3_aa: CASSRGLAGGGSYNEQFF
v_call: TRBV6-5; clone_size: NA; j_call: TRBJ2-4; d_call: TRBD2; cdr3_nt: TGTGCCAGTAGCCTCGGACTAGAGGCAAACATTCAGTACTTC; cdr3_aa: CASSLGLEANIQYF
v_call: TRBV27; clone_size: NA; j_call: TRBJ2-1; d_call: NA; cdr3_nt: TGTGCCAGCAGTGGCCCGAGCGGGGAGCAGTTCTTC; cdr3_aa: CASSGPSGEQFF
v_call: TRBV5-6; clone_size: few; j_call: TRBJ1-2; d_call: NA; cdr3_nt: TGTGCCAGCAGCTCTCGGGTGGCGGAGAGAGGCTACACCTTC; cdr3_aa: CASSSRVAERGYTF
v_call: TRBV28; clone_size: NA; j_call: TRBJ1-2; d_call: TRBD1; cdr3_nt: TGTGCCAGCACTATTCCGGGACAGGGGGCTTTTAAGGGCTACACCTTC; cdr3_aa: CASTIPGQGAFKGYTF
v_call: TRBV5-4; clone_size: NA; j_call: TRBJ2-7; d_call: TRBD2; cdr3_nt: TGTGCCAGCAGACCCGGACTAGCGGATTACGAGCAGTACTTC; cdr3_aa: CASRPGLADYEQYF
v_call: TRBV7-9; clone_size: NA; j_call: TRBJ2-5; d_call: NA; cdr3_nt: TGTGCCAGCAGCTTAGTTGGTAGCAGAGAAGAGACCCAGTACTTC; cdr3_aa: CASSLVGSREETQYF
v_call: TRBV7-9; clone_size: NA; j_call: TRBJ1-4; d_call: NA; cdr3_nt: TGTGCCAGCAGCTTAGCTCGGGAAAAACTGTTTTTT; cdr3_aa: CASSLAREKLFF
v_call: TRBV6-5; clone_size: NA; j_call: TRBJ1-2; d_call: TRBD1; cdr3_nt: TGTGCCAGCAGGACCAACAGGGGGTCTGGCTACACCTTC; cdr3_aa: CASRTNRGSGYTF
v_call: TRBV18; clone_size: NA; j_call: TRBJ2-5; d_call: TRBD2; cdr3_nt: TGTGCCAGCTCACCGACTAGCTTCGAGACCCAGTACTTC; cdr3_aa: CASSPTSFETQYF
v_call: TRBV2; clone_size: NA; j_call: TRBJ2-1; d_call: NA; cdr3_nt: TGTGCCAGCAGTGTAAGTCGGGATGAGCAGTTCTTC; cdr3_aa: CASSVSRDEQFF
v_call: TRBV6-5; clone_size: NA; j_call: TRBJ2-5; d_call: TRBD1; cdr3_nt: TGTGCCAGCAGTTACTCGGGACAGGGACTCCAAGAGACCCAGTACTTC; cdr3_aa: CASSYSGQGLQETQYF
v_call: TRBV6-5; clone_size: NA; j_call: TRBJ1-1; d_call: TRBD1; cdr3_nt: TGTGCCAGCATCCGGGACAGGGAAGTCAGTGAAGCTTTCTTT; cdr3_aa: CASIRDREVSEAFF
v_call: TRBV5-1; clone_size: NA; j_call: TRBJ2-3; d_call: NA; cdr3_nt: TGCGCCAGCAGCTTCCTAGATACGCAGTATTTT; cdr3_aa: CASSFLDTQYF
v_call: TRBV29-1; clone_size: NA; j_call: TRBJ2-1; d_call: NA; cdr3_nt: TGCAGCGTTGAGAGACTAGTCTACAATGAGCAGTTCTTC; cdr3_aa: CSVERLVYNEQFF
v_call: TRBV18; clone_size: NA; j_call: TRBJ1-5; d_call: NA; cdr3_nt: TGTGCCAGCTCACCGGGAGGGGGAGGTCAGCCCCAGCATTTT; cdr3_aa: CASSPGGGGQPQHF
v_call: TRBV5-1; clone_size: NA; j_call: TRBJ2-1; d_call: NA; cdr3_nt: TGCGCCAGCAACCTGGCGGAGCCAGTCAATGAGCAGTTCTTC; cdr3_aa: CASNLAEPVNEQFF
v_call: TRBV27; clone_size: NA; j_call: TRBJ2-7; d_call: TRBD2; cdr3_nt: TGTGCCAGCAGTCCAACCACTAGCGGGAGGGGCGAGCAGTACTTC; cdr3_aa: CASSPTTSGRGEQYF